This passage covers 10 T cell receptor beta chains from one sample sequenced in a study of T cells in Graves' hyperthyroidism and ophthalmopathy. RNA transcripts gave rise to amplified TCR beta CDR3 regions. In the first-round RT-PCR of the TCR CDR3, the HTBI primer set was used. MiXCR, run by TCRdb on the multiplex PCR reads, gives a single entry per CDR3 protein. Among about 550,000 distinct CDR3 sequences listed, around 21% were seen once. Sequencing was carried out using blood. The receptors were gathered from a man younger than 30 with Graves' hyperthyroidism.

This clonotype was counted at least ten times. The CDR3 nucleotides are TGTGCCAGCAGTGGGACAGGGGGGGGTACTGAAGCTTTCTTT. This gives the protein CASSGTGGGTEAFF. This chain connects TRBV2 to TRBJ1-1, with TRBD1 matching 10 bases. Germline V gene data show CDR1 as SNHLY and CDR2 as FYNNEI. This CDR3 region has 14 residues. The V and J ends lost 4 bases and 5 bases, in that order; junction bases with no gene match: 4.

J is TRBJ1-2 and V is TRBV6-5; 8 bases fit TRBD1. Losses at the gene ends were 4 bases for V and 1 base for J; bases not matched to a gene: 5. The CDR3 has 15 residues. CDR1 and CDR2 (germline): MNHEY, SVGAGI. The CDR3 region is CASSSTTGVNYGYTF. DNA for the CDR3: TGTGCCAGCAGTTCCACGACAGGGGTTAACTATGGCTACACCTTC.

As concerns this clonotype: It is likely a read error, because the conserved phenylalanine at the end of the CDR3 is missing. The chain couples TRBV6-2 or TRBV6-3 to TRBJ2-2, with TRBD2 identical over 8 bases. The CDR3 covers 18 residues. J lost 4 bases, V lost 6 bases, and 16 bases had no gene match. Germline V CDR1 and CDR2: MNHEY, SVGEGT. The CDR3 is CASSPPSGGGPGTGELFY. DNA of the CDR3: TGTGCCAGCAGCCCTCCCTCCGGCGGGGGGCCGGGCACCGGGGAGCTGTTTTAT.

The V and J genes are TRBV5-1 and TRBJ2-7; D is possibly TRBD1 or TRBD2 (5 bases each). Germline V gene data show CDR1 as SGHRS and CDR2 as YFSETQ. Deletions cut 0 bases from V and 0 bases from J, with 13 bases between. This CDR3 comprises 16 residues. The CDR3 protein is CASSLGQGGFSYEQYF. In DNA form, the CDR3 reads TGCGCCAGCAGCTTGGGGCAGGGCGGGTTCTCCTACGAGCAGTACTTC.

At least ten counts were recorded for this clonotype. The chain is built from TRBV20-1 and TRBJ2-5, with 7 bases aligning to TRBD2. The CDR3 extends over 15 amino acids. Germline V gene data show CDR1 as DFQATT and CDR2 as SNEGSKA (reference sequence). Trimming cost V 3 bases and J 3 bases; bases outside gene matches: 10. CDR3 DNA: TGCAGTGCTAGTGGGGGGGACCGGATTGAAGAGACCCAGTACTTC. It encodes CSASGGDRIEETQYF.

This clonotype was counted at least ten times. The chain has TRBV29-1 and TRBJ1-2; D is uncertain. V was pared by 4 bases and J by 5 bases, with 11 bases between. CDR3 length equals 12 residues. In germline, CDR1 is SQVTM, CDR2 ANQGSEA. CDR3 amino acids: CSVVRSYYGYTF. Here the CDR3 DNA reads TGCAGCGTTGTCAGGAGTTATTATGGCTACACCTTC.

This clonotype was detected many times. The J gene is TRBJ1-2, the V gene TRBV27, with 7 bases matching TRBD1. The CDR3 is 16 amino acids. J lost 4 bases, V lost 5 bases, and 13 bases had no gene match. Germline V CDR1 and CDR2: MNHEY, SMNVEV (reference sequence). The CDR3 region has the DNA TGTGCCAGCAGTCCGGCGCAGGGGGAGGTTGTCTATGGCTACACCTTC. The encoded protein is CASSPAQGEVVYGYTF.

This clonotype was picked up many times. The chain employs TRBV2 and TRBJ1-2; tentative D call: TRBD1 (5 bases). V was trimmed by 9 bases and J by 8 bases, leaving 10 bases between them. This CDR3 has 10 amino acids. Germline V gives CDR1 SNHLY, CDR2 FYNNEI. The CDR3 loop reads CASRGNGYTF. CDR3 nucleotides: TGTGCCAGTCGGGGGAACGGCTACACCTTC. Combining the CDR3 with reference TRBV2 and TRBJ1-2 gives the whole variable domain EPEVTQTPSHQVTQMGQEVILRCVPISNHLYFYWYRQILGQKVEFLVSFYNNEISEKSEIFDDQFSVERPDGSNFTLKIRSTKLEDSAMYFCASRGNGYTFGSGTRLTVV.

The sample holds many counts of this clonotype. The rearrangement joins TRBV25-1 to TRBJ1-2; no firm D call. Germline CDR1 is MGHDK and CDR2 is SYGVNS. The CDR3 contains 13 residues. Trimming cost V 2 bases and J 8 bases, with 12 bases left between them. CDR3 protein: CASSEGNLAGYTF. In DNA form, the CDR3 reads TGTGCCAGCAGTGAAGGCAACCTGGCGGGCTACACCTTC.

The chain recombines TRBV20-1 with TRBJ1-1; 10 bases are a match to TRBD1. CDR1 is DFQATT and CDR2 is SNEGSKA in the germline V gene (reference sequence). With 6 bases clipped from V and 3 bases from J, the junction kept 10 bases outside the gene matches. This CDR3 spans 15 amino acids. The CDR3 bases are TGCAGTGCCACAGGACAGGGGGGTTGGGACACTGAAGCTTTCTTT. It is translated as CSATGQGGWDTEAFF.